Sequencing of this T cell receptor (beta chain) was carried out in a study of cytomegalovirus exposure and HLA in healthy donors. General study results and limits: The authors later found TCR association rates varying by HLA locus, with DRB1 most and HLA-C fewest. By a later analysis, the bulk of CMV-associated TCR beta chains appeared HLA-restricted. Clonal expansion was found to be greater in HLA-associated TCR beta chains than in equally common others in a later analysis.

PCR primers comprised 60 Vbeta and 13 Jbeta primers. Data came from immunoSEQ multiplex PCR; TCRdb stores just in-frame clones and leaves some out. Among some 90,000 clones listed, 78% were seen once. A word on this clone: Its target is not known.

Sequenced sample: PBMCs. This sequence originates from a woman in her thirties or forties in good health and CMV-seronegative.

The CDR3 nucleotides are TGTGCCAGCAGCCTCCCGCGCAGGGTAGGTGAAAAACTGTTTTTT. It specifies CASSLPRRVGEKLFF. The chain carries TRBV28 and TRBJ1-4; D is perhaps TRBD1 (5 bases). The V and J ends lost 6 bases and 7 bases respectively, with 18 bases between them. CDR3 size: 15 residues. From germline, CDR1 is MDHEN and CDR2 SYDVKM.